The 31 T cell receptor beta chains below were found in one sample sequenced in a study of molecular identifiers for immune sequencing clone quantification. One entry per CDR3 protein, called by TCRdb with MiXCR from the PCR reads. The table has about 640,000 distinct CDR3 sequences, less than 20% seen once. Sample: naive CD8+ T cells from blood, with Jurkat cell RNA spiked in. Described subset: FACS-sorted CD8+CD4-CCR7+CD45RA+ naive T cells. All receptors come from a human donor in good health. Some libraries in this study had Jurkat cell RNA spiked in.

Worth noting for this clonotype: A much larger clone is a single base away; this may be a read error. The chain carries TRBV15 and TRBJ2-1; the match to TRBD1 covers 8 bases. Trimming at V came to 0 bases and at J to 8 bases, leaving 15 bases not matched to a gene. This CDR3 is built from 18 residues. CDR1 and CDR2 (germline): LNHNV, YYDKDF (reference sequence). CDR3 sequence (DNA): TGTGCCACCAGCAGAGATACCAGGGGGCAACTCATATACGATGAGCAGTTCTTC. It encodes CATSRDTRGQLIYDEQFF. The whole variable domain, remainder taken from reference TRBV15 and TRBJ2-1, is DAMVIQNPRYQVTQFGKPVTLSCSQTLNHNVMYWYQQKSSQAPKLLFHYYDKDFNNEADTPDNFQSRRPNTSFCFLDIRSPGLGDTAMYLCATSRDTRGQLIYDEQFFGPGTRLTVL.

As to this clonotype: A much larger clone differs from this one at a single base, so this may be a read error. This sequence joins TRBV6-5 and TRBJ1-2, with D possibly being TRBD1 (6 bases). The CDR3 consists of 14 residues. Germline loops: CDR1 MNHEY, CDR2 SVGAGI. The CDR3 spells CANSFNRASYGYTF. The CDR3 bases are TGTGCCAACAGTTTTAACAGGGCGAGCTATGGCTACACCTTC.

This clonotype was recorded many times. The chain joins TRBV28 to TRBJ2-6, with D perhaps TRBD2 (5 bases). Germline loops: CDR1 MDHEN, CDR2 SYDVKM. The CDR3 contains 17 residues. The V end was cut by 0 bases, the J end by 3 bases, with 12 bases between. Written as DNA, the CDR3 is TGTGCCAGCAGTTTATGGCCCGGAGGTTTTGGGGCCAACGTCCTGACTTTC. It encodes CASSLWPGGFGANVLTF.

In its sample, this clonotype was seen many times. The gene calls are TRBV29-1 and TRBJ1-1; no clear D. This CDR3 contains 20 residues. Germline CDR1 SQVTM, CDR2 ANQGSEA. V was cut by 4 bases and J by 6 bases, with 36 bases left in between. In DNA form, the CDR3 reads TGCAGCGTTGTGTTTCCCAATTATGGCTCTTTTAGGTCGGCCCCGCCTGAAGCTTTCTTT. Amino acid sequence: CSVVFPNYGSFRSAPPEAFF.

This clonotype was seen a few times. This chain links TRBV11-3 with TRBJ2-2; no clear D gene. CDR3 size: 14 residues. Germline CDR1 and CDR2: SGHNT and YENEEA. V was shortened by 7 bases and J by 1 base, with 10 bases between the two germline ends. The DNA of the CDR3 is TGTGCCAGCACCTCCCAAGAGAACACCGGGGAGCTGTTTTTT. Encoded protein: CASTSQENTGELFF.

J is TRBJ2-2 and V is TRBV6-5; 9 bases fit TRBD1. The V gene's germline CDR1 is MNHEY and CDR2 SVGAGI. Trimming removed 5 bases from V and 6 bases from J; junction bases left unmatched: 7. CDR3 length: 15 amino acids. For the CDR3, the DNA is TGTGCCAGCAGTGACTGGGACAGGGCCCCCGGGGAGCTGTTTTTT. It encodes CASSDWDRAPGELFF.

As regards this clonotype: Since no conserved phenylalanine or tryptophan closes the CDR3, a read error is the likely cause. The gene calls are TRBV20-1 and TRBJ2-7; possibly TRBD1 for D (6 bases). Trimming left V 0 bases short and J 3 bases short, with 15 bases between. Germline V gives CDR1 DFQATT, CDR2 SNEGSKA (reference sequence). The CDR3 loop spans 15 amino acids. The CDR3 DNA sequence: TGCAGTGCTAGAGATATAACAGGGTCCCACTACGAGCAGTACTCC. Protein: CSARDITGSHYEQYS.

This clonotype occurred a few times. Germline is not matched at one junction end, which may reflect a read error. The chain uses TRBV2 and TRBJ2-1, with 10 positions matching TRBD2. Germline CDR1 reads SNHLY; CDR2 reads FYNNEI. The CDR3 contains 17 residues. CDR3 in DNA: TGTGCCAGCCGTCTGGGGGAGCGGGAGGGCCGTGGCAATGAGCAGTCCTTC. Its protein is CASRLGEREGRGNEQSF.

Of note for this clonotype: This may be a read error: a much more frequent sequence differs by one nucleotide. The CDR3 does not close with the conserved phenylalanine or tryptophan, likely indicating a read error. The chain carries TRBV19 and TRBJ1-5; D gene unclear. Trimming took 0 bases from V and 6 from J, leaving 6 bases between them. The CDR3 spans 13 residues. CDR1 and CDR2 (germline): LNHDA, SQIVND (reference sequence). The CDR3 here is CASSIDLVQPQHL. Written as DNA, the CDR3 is TGTGCCAGTAGTATAGATCTCGTTCAGCCCCAGCATCTT.

This rearrangement joins TRBV19 to TRBJ1-2, with D hard to call. The CDR3 runs 14 residues. Trimming removed 1 base from V and 3 bases from J, with 9 bases in between. The germline CDR1 and CDR2 sequences are LNHDA and SQIVND (reference sequence). In DNA form, the CDR3 reads TGTGCCAGTAGTATAGCGGACGGTTACTATGGCTACACCTTC. It encodes CASSIADGYYGYTF.

Comment on this clonotype: A junction boundary mismatches the germline segment, possibly from a read error. The V gene is TRBV2, the J gene TRBJ2-5, with a weak D call TRBD1 (5 bases). This CDR3 spans 15 amino acids. The germline CDR1 and CDR2 sequences are SNHLY and FYNNEI. The CDR3 reads CASSESRTGQETQHF. The CDR3 region has the DNA TGTGCCAGCAGTGAGTCAAGGACCGGACAAGAGACCCAGCACTTC.

This rearrangement joins TRBV27 to TRBJ1-2; 10 nucleotides agree with TRBD1. The junction had 11 bases not matched to a gene; V was cut back by 3 bases and J by 7 bases. CDR1 is MNHEY, CDR2 SMNVEV, per germline (reference sequence). The CDR3 runs 16 residues. CDR3 region: CASSFGWTGGSVGYTF. In DNA, the CDR3 is TGTGCCAGCAGTTTTGGGTGGACAGGGGGATCGGTTGGCTACACCTTC.

The chain employs TRBV28 and TRBJ2-5; TRBD2 agrees at 7 bases. The V segment lost 5 bases and the J segment 9 bases; nucleotides outside the gene matches: 12. In germline, CDR1 is MDHEN, CDR2 SYDVKM. CDR3 length: 14 amino acids. The CDR3 is CASSPSGPQEAQYF. In DNA form, the CDR3 reads TGTGCCAGCAGTCCTAGCGGACCACAAGAAGCCCAGTACTTC.

This clonotype was seen at least ten times. V usage is TRBV7-9 and J usage is TRBJ1-1; possible D gene TRBD1, 6 bases. The germline V gene encodes CDR1 SEHNR and CDR2 FQNEAQ (reference sequence). The CDR3 totals 15 residues. V was clipped by 5 bases and J by 6 bases, with 19 bases between them. The DNA of the CDR3 is TGTGCCAGCAGCCAAATACAGGGACACCAGGCTGAAGCTTTCTTT. It yields the protein CASSQIQGHQAEAFF.

This clonotype was detected many times. The chain recombines TRBV7-9 with TRBJ2-5; D is possibly TRBD1 (5 bases). This CDR3 contains 13 residues. The V end lost 5 bases, the J end lost 2 bases, and 9 bases lay between the germline ends. Germline V gene lookup returns CDR1 SEHNR and CDR2 FQNEAQ (reference sequence). The CDR3 protein is CASSLRQQETQYF. The DNA for the CDR3 is TGTGCCAGCAGCCTGAGACAGCAAGAGACCCAGTACTTC.

Ten or more counts support this clonotype. The V call is TRBV12-3 or TRBV12-4, the J call TRBJ2-3, with unresolved D. The CDR3 is 15 amino acids. The V gene lost 1 base and the J gene lost 6 bases, with 14 bases spanning the gap. The chain's CDR3 is CASSLEIQEFDTQYF. Here the CDR3 DNA reads TGTGCCAGCAGTTTAGAAATACAAGAATTTGATACGCAGTATTTT.

This clonotype occurred once. Being one base from a much bigger clone, this may be a read error. V and J are TRBV2 and TRBJ1-5; no definite D call. Germline lookup yields CDR1 SNHLY and CDR2 FYNNEI. CDR3 length: 15 residues. DNA for the CDR3: TGTGCCAGCAGTGTTAACGTACTTAGCGATCAGCCCCAGCATTTT. This gives the protein CASSVNVLSDQPQHF.

This chain connects TRBV28 to TRBJ2-3; D gene ambiguous. CDR1 is MDHEN and CDR2 is SYDVKM in the germline V gene. The V end lost 3 bases, the J end lost 1 base, and 14 bases lay between the germline ends. This CDR3 contains 16 residues. This CDR3 reads CASSFGSLFGTDTQYF. The CDR3 coding sequence is TGTGCCAGCAGTTTTGGTTCCCTCTTTGGCACAGATACGCAGTATTTT.

Remarks on this clonotype: A much larger clone differs from this one at a single base, so this may be a read error. The chain uses TRBV7-9 and TRBJ2-7, with 9 bases identical to TRBD2. The germline V gene encodes CDR1 SEHNR and CDR2 FQNEAQ (reference sequence). The CDR3 has 15 amino acids. Here the CDR3 reads CASSLARLAGWERYF. Written as DNA, the CDR3 is TGTGCCAGCAGCTTAGCGCGCCTAGCGGGGTGGGAGCGGTACTTC.

This clonotype was observed many times. V is TRBV7-9 and J is TRBJ2-7; a weak D match, TRBD2 (5 bases). CDR3 size: 14 residues. CDR1 and CDR2 (germline): SEHNR, FQNEAQ (reference sequence). The V and J ends lost 4 bases and 5 bases respectively, with 15 bases between them. The CDR3: CASSSPNSGNEQYF. In DNA, the CDR3 is TGTGCCAGCAGCTCCCCCAACTCGGGGAACGAGCAGTACTTC.

This clonotype was counted between two and nine times. Here the CDR3 reads CASSESRSGTQDQPQHF. The DNA for the CDR3 is TGTGCCAGCAGTGAATCCCGATCCGGGACACAGGATCAGCCCCAGCATTTT. The chain couples TRBV25-1 to TRBJ1-5, with D tentatively TRBD1 (6 bases). Trimming left V 1 base short and J 5 bases short, with 18 bases between. CDR3 length equals 17 residues. Germline values: CDR1 MGHDK, CDR2 SYGVNS.

The chain links TRBV19 to TRBJ2-1; D call uncertain. Germline V gene lookup returns CDR1 LNHDA and CDR2 SQIVND (reference sequence). This CDR3 is built from 12 residues. Trimming took 4 bases from V and 10 from J, leaving 11 bases between them. CDR3 residues: CASSTSPREQFF. CDR3 DNA: TGTGCCAGTAGTACATCACCCCGGGAGCAGTTCTTC.

A word on this clonotype: A much bigger clone sits one base away, suggesting this may be a read error. This rearrangement joins TRBV7-6 to TRBJ2-3; TRBD1 matches at 8 bases. This CDR3 contains 16 residues. Germline V gives CDR1 SGHVS, CDR2 FNYEAQ. The DNA for the CDR3 is TGTGCCAGCAGCTTAGTTCCAGGGGGCGGCACAGATACGAAGTATTTT. Translation: CASSLVPGGGTDTKYF.

This clonotype was recorded at least ten times. The genes are TRBV13 and TRBJ2-3; D might be TRBD1 or TRBD2, each matching 6 bases. The V end was cut by 4 bases, the J end by 4 bases, with 18 bases between. The CDR3 runs to 16 residues. The germline gives CDR1 PRHDT, CDR2 FYEKMQ (reference sequence). CDR3 in amino acids: CASSWWEDRIPDTQYF. In DNA, the CDR3 is TGTGCCAGCAGCTGGTGGGAGGACAGAATTCCAGATACGCAGTATTTT.

This clonotype occurred many times. The chain is built from TRBV5-4 and TRBJ2-7; TRBD2 might be the D (6 bases). This CDR3 is 14 amino acids long. V gave up 0 bases and J gave up 5 bases, with 12 bases separating them. Germline values: CDR1 SGHNT, CDR2 YYREEE (reference sequence). Here the CDR3 DNA reads TGTGCCAGCAGCTTGGCCCCAGGGAGGCACGAGCAGTACTTC. This gives the protein CASSLAPGRHEQYF.

This clonotype was counted many times. The J gene is TRBJ2-7, the V gene TRBV21-1; the table gives TRBD2 as D, unverified against the DNA. TRBV21-1 is a documented pseudogene. This CDR3 is 16 amino acids long. The CDR3 nucleotides are TGTGCCAGCAGCAAAATGGGGAAGCGGGACCGGAACGAGCAGTACTTC. Its protein product is CASSKMGKRDRNEQYF.

This clonotype was observed many times. The chain uses TRBV7-9 and TRBJ2-7, with no clear D. V was pared by 5 bases and J by 2 bases, with 16 bases between. The CDR3 length is 15 residues. Germline CDR1 is SEHNR and CDR2 is FQNEAQ (reference sequence). CDR3 sequence (DNA): TGTGCCAGCAGCCCCCAATGGTCACCCGCCTACGAGCAGTACTTC. It is translated as CASSPQWSPAYEQYF.

A remark on this clonotype: A much larger clone lies a single base off, so this may be a read error. The chain joins TRBV12-5 to TRBJ1-1, with D perhaps matching TRBD1 (5 bases). V lost 8 bases, J lost 9 bases, and 16 bases lay in between. Germline CDR1 LGHNT, CDR2 FRNRAP. The CDR3 length is 12 residues. The chain's CDR3 is CASSATVIKAFF. CDR3 coding DNA: TGTGCTAGTTCAGCGACAGTGATAAAAGCTTTCTTT.

Turning to this clonotype: A much larger clonotype is one base distant, so this may be a read error. This is likely a read error, given that the CDR3 carries no conserved phenylalanine or tryptophan at its end. The genes are TRBV13 and TRBJ2-3, with TRBD1 matching over 9 bases. This CDR3 has 14 residues. Per the germline V gene, CDR1 is PRHDT and CDR2 is FYEKMQ (reference sequence). V was clipped by 5 bases and J by 7 bases; unmatched bases: 7. The CDR3 bases are TGTGCCAGCAGCGCTAGGGACAGGGTAAATACGCAGTATCTT. Protein: CASSARDRVNTQYL.

This clonotype has just a few counts. J is TRBJ2-1 and V is TRBV12-5; 8 positions agree with TRBD1. After removal of 1 base from V and 4 bases from J, the junction contained 3 bases not matched to a gene. The CDR3 is 15 amino acids. CDR1 LGHNT and CDR2 FRNRAP come from the germline V gene. CDR3 in DNA: TGTGCTAGTGGTTTGGGACAGGGGTCGTACAATGAGCAGTTCTTC. Translated, it gives CASGLGQGSYNEQFF.

The chain joins TRBV5-1 to TRBJ2-7, with D possibly being TRBD1 or TRBD2 (5 bases each). The CDR3 is made up of 16 amino acids. Between the trimmed V and J ends, which lost 0 bases and 3 bases, there was a span of 16 bases. Germline V CDR1 and CDR2: SGHRS, YFSETQ. This CDR3 reads CASSLDQGRSNYEQYF. CDR3 in DNA: TGCGCCAGCAGCTTGGACCAGGGACGTTCCAACTACGAGCAGTACTTC.